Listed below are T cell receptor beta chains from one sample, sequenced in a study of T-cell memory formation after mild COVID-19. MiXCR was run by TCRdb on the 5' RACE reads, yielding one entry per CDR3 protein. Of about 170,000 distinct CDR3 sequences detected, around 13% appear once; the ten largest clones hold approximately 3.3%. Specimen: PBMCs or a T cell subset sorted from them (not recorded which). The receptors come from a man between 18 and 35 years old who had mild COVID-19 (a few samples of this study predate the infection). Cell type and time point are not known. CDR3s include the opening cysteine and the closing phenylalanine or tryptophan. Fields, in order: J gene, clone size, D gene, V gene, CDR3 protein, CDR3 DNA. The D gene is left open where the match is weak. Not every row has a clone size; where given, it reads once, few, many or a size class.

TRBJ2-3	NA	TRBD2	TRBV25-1	CASSETSGSNTQYF	TGTGCCAGCAGCGAGACTAGCGGGTCAAATACGCAGTATTTT
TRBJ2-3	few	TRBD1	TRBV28	CASSWGQGEITDTQYF	TGTGCCAGCAGTTGGGGACAGGGGGAAATCACAGATACGCAGTATTTT
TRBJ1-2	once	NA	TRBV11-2	CASSLAVHRNYGYTF	TGTGCCAGCAGCTTAGCTGTGCACAGAAACTATGGCTACACCTTC
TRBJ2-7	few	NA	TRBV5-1	CASSVGTGSYYEQYF	TGCGCCAGCAGCGTGGGGACCGGGTCCTACTACGAGCAGTACTTC
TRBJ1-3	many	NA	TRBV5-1	CASSFVGRGPGNTIYF	TGCGCCAGCAGCTTCGTGGGAAGGGGACCTGGAAACACCATATATTTT
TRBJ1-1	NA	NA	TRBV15	CATSRDGGVTEAFF	TGTGCCACCAGCAGAGATGGAGGAGTCACTGAAGCTTTCTTT
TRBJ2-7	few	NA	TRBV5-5	CASSAPEGHEQYF	TGTGCCAGCAGCGCCCCGGAGGGTCACGAGCAGTACTTC
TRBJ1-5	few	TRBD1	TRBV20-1	CSAYPGQTNQPQHF	TGCAGTGCTTATCCGGGACAGACCAATCAGCCCCAGCATTTT
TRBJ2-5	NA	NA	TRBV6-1	CASSATPRETQYF	TGTGCCAGCAGTGCGACTCCTCGAGAGACCCAGTACTTC
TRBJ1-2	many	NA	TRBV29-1	CSVDANYGYTF	TGCAGCGTTGATGCTAACTATGGCTACACCTTC
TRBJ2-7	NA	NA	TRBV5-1	CASSSAGTPYEQYF	TGCGCCAGCAGCTCCGCCGGGACGCCCTACGAGCAGTACTTC
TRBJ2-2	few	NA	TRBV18	CASSPWDRRMNTGELFF	TGTGCCAGCTCACCCTGGGACCGTCGTATGAACACCGGGGAGCTGTTTTTT
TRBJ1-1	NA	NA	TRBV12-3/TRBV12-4	CASGGGVPRIEAFF	TGTGCCAGCGGAGGGGGGGTCCCAAGGATTGAAGCTTTCTTT
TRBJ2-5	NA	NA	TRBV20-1	CSARGVEGLKETQYF	TGCAGTGCTAGAGGGGTCGAGGGACTCAAAGAGACCCAGTACTTC
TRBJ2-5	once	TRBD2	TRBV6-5	CASSHRGGAGETQYF	TGTGCCAGCAGTCACCGGGGGGGGGCGGGAGAGACCCAGTACTTC
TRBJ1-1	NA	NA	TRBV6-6	CASSHGPGGTEAFF	TGTGCCAGCAGTCACGGCCCCGGGGGCACTGAAGCTTTCTTT
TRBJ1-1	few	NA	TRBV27	CASSWSRAQNTEAFF	TGTGCCAGCAGTTGGTCGAGGGCACAGAACACTGAAGCTTTCTTT
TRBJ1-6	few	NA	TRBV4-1	CASSQEVTADSPLHF	TGCGCCAGCAGCCAAGAAGTCACAGCCGACTCACCCCTCCACTTT
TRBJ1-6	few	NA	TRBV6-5	CASSYRGGHNSPLHF	TGTGCCAGCAGTTACCGTGGGGGGCATAATTCACCCCTCCACTTT
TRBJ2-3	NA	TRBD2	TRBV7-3	CASSLSARGGGDTQYF	TGTGCCAGCAGCTTATCAGCTCGGGGGGGCGGGGATACGCAGTATTTT
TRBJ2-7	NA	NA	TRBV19	CASSLGAFDEQYF	TGTGCCAGTAGTTTGGGGGCTTTCGACGAGCAGTACTTC
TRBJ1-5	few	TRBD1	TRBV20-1	CSAFPDRGGNQPQHF	TGCAGTGCTTTCCCGGACAGGGGCGGCAATCAGCCCCAGCATTTT
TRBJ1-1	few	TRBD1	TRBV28	CASSSGGHFNTEAFF	TGTGCCAGCAGTTCAGGGGGGCATTTTAACACTGAAGCTTTCTTT
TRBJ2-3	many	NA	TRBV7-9	CASSLEGAGTQYF	TGTGCCAGCAGCTTAGAGGGTGCCGGGACGCAGTATTTT
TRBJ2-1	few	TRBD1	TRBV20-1	CSAGTPGRGMNEQFF	TGCAGTGCTGGGACACCCGGCAGGGGGATGAATGAGCAGTTCTTC
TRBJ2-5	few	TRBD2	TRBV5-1	CASSYGGEKETQYF	TGCGCCAGCAGCTATGGGGGGGAGAAAGAGACCCAGTACTTC
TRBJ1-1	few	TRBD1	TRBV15	CATGKAGGMNTEAFF	TGTGCCACCGGTAAGGCAGGGGGAATGAACACTGAAGCTTTCTTT
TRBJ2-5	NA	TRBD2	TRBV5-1	CASTPRAGGVETQYF	TGCGCCAGCACCCCCCGAGCGGGGGGGGTCGAGACCCAGTACTTC
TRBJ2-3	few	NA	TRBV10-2	CASSGRGRQPTDTQYF	TGCGCCAGCAGTGGCCGGGGCCGCCAACCCACAGATACGCAGTATTTT